The rows below give T cell receptor beta chains drawn from one sample of a study of T cells in Graves' hyperthyroidism and ophthalmopathy. Each CDR3 protein is one row after TCRdb ran MiXCR on the multiplex PCR reads. This sample has 500,000 to 550,000 distinct CDR3 sequences, with roughly 21% found just once. The specimen sequenced was blood. The receptors here all came from a man aged 40-49 years with Graves' ophthalmopathy. Both conserved end residues are part of each CDR3. D genes are given only for firm matches. Some rows have no size entry. The others give once, few or many, or a class for an expanded clone.

CDR3 DNA: TGTGCCTCAAGGCCTAGCTCCTACGAGCAGTACTTC
CDR3 protein: CASRPSSYEQYF
J gene: TRBJ2-7
D gene: -
V gene: TRBV10-3
clone size: -

CDR3 DNA: TGTGCCAGCAGTTACAGGATGGGGGGCTACACCTTC
CDR3 protein: CASSYRMGGYTF
J gene: TRBJ1-2
D gene: -
V gene: TRBV28
clone size: many

CDR3 DNA: TGTGCCAGCAGCAAGGACAGGGGGCTGGAGTATGAGCAGTACTTC
CDR3 protein: CASSKDRGLEYEQYF
J gene: TRBJ2-7
D gene: TRBD1
V gene: TRBV9
clone size: few

CDR3 DNA: TGCGCCAGCAGCTTGGCCTCTACTAGCGGACCTAGTGAGCAGTTCTTC
CDR3 protein: CASSLASTSGPSEQFF
J gene: TRBJ2-1
D gene: TRBD2
V gene: TRBV5-1
clone size: many

CDR3 DNA: TGTGCCACCCTGGGTGGTCCGTCAACAACCTACGAGCAGTACTTC
CDR3 protein: CATLGGPSTTYEQYF
J gene: TRBJ2-7
D gene: -
V gene: TRBV10-3
clone size: -

CDR3 DNA: TGTGCCAGCAGTGAATTAGGACTAGCGGGAAACAATGAGCAGTTCTTC
CDR3 protein: CASSELGLAGNNEQFF
J gene: TRBJ2-1
D gene: TRBD2
V gene: TRBV6-1
clone size: -

CDR3 DNA: TGTGCCACCGGCCGAGGCGGGGGCCCTAATGAAAAACTGTTTTTT
CDR3 protein: CATGRGGGPNEKLFF
J gene: TRBJ1-4
D gene: -
V gene: TRBV15
clone size: few

CDR3 DNA: TGTGCCAGCAGTTTAAGCGCGGGATCCTACAATGAGCGGTTCTTC
CDR3 protein: CASSLSAGSYNERFF
J gene: TRBJ2-1
D gene: -
V gene: TRBV28
clone size: -

CDR3 DNA: TGCGCCAGCAGCTCTTTTAGCGGAAACTCCTACGAGCAGTACTTC
CDR3 protein: CASSSFSGNSYEQYF
J gene: TRBJ2-7
D gene: -
V gene: TRBV5-1
clone size: -

CDR3 DNA: TGTGCCTGCAGCTCCGGGGGAGCGGGACTAGCCAGGAATGAGCAGTTCTTC
CDR3 protein: CACSSGGAGLARNEQFF
J gene: TRBJ2-1
D gene: TRBD2
V gene: TRBV7-2
clone size: -

CDR3 DNA: TGTGCCAGCAGTTCGACGGGACAGATCTCCGAGCAGTACTTC
CDR3 protein: CASSSTGQISEQYF
J gene: TRBJ2-7
D gene: TRBD1
V gene: TRBV6-2/TRBV6-3
clone size: -

CDR3 DNA: TGTGCCATCAGTGGAGGACAGGGGGCCACCTACGAGCAGTACTTC
CDR3 protein: CAISGGQGATYEQYF
J gene: TRBJ2-7
D gene: TRBD1
V gene: TRBV10-3
clone size: many

CDR3 DNA: TGCGCCAGCAGCCCCTGGCAGGAAGCGGGAGCGGGCGAGCAGTACTTC
CDR3 protein: CASSPWQEAGAGEQYF
J gene: TRBJ2-7
D gene: TRBD2
V gene: TRBV5-1
clone size: few

CDR3 DNA: TGTGCCAGCAGCAGAGACAGGGTGTTTAGCAATCAGCCCCAGCATTTT
CDR3 protein: CASSRDRVFSNQPQHF
J gene: TRBJ1-5
D gene: TRBD1
V gene: TRBV6-1
clone size: once

CDR3 DNA: TGTGCCGGCAGCCCATATGGGACAGGGGAGCTTCACATTCAGTACTTC
CDR3 protein: CAGSPYGTGELHIQYF
J gene: TRBJ2-4
D gene: TRBD1
V gene: TRBV7-8
clone size: -

CDR3 DNA: TGTGCCAGCAGCGACAGGGGGCTGAACACTGAAGCTTTCTTT
CDR3 protein: CASSDRGLNTEAFF
J gene: TRBJ1-1
D gene: TRBD1
V gene: TRBV6-1
clone size: many

CDR3 DNA: TGTGCCAGCAGCCCGTCCGGGACAGGGGGGGGTCAGCCCCAGCATTTT
CDR3 protein: CASSPSGTGGGQPQHF
J gene: TRBJ1-5
D gene: TRBD1
V gene: TRBV3-1
clone size: few

CDR3 DNA: TGTGCCAGCAGTTTGGGGCTGACGAATCAGCCCCAGCATTTT
CDR3 protein: CASSLGLTNQPQHF
J gene: TRBJ1-5
D gene: -
V gene: TRBV12-3/TRBV12-4
clone size: few

CDR3 DNA: TGTGCCAGCAGCTTAAAACAAAGCGGGCACGAGCAGTACTTC
CDR3 protein: CASSLKQSGHEQYF
J gene: TRBJ2-7
D gene: -
V gene: TRBV7-2
clone size: many

CDR3 DNA: TGTGCCAGCAGGTACAGGGGGCGAACTGAAGCTTTCTTT
CDR3 protein: CASRYRGRTEAFF
J gene: TRBJ1-1
D gene: TRBD1
V gene: TRBV2
clone size: many

CDR3 DNA: TGTGCCAGCACCGGGACAGTCCAAGAGACCCAGTACTTC
CDR3 protein: CASTGTVQETQYF
J gene: TRBJ2-5
D gene: TRBD1
V gene: TRBV12-3/TRBV12-4
clone size: many

CDR3 DNA: TGTGCCAGCACCCCCCCGGGGGTCCCTTATGGCTACACCTTC
CDR3 protein: CASTPPGVPYGYTF
J gene: TRBJ1-2
D gene: -
V gene: TRBV28
clone size: -

CDR3 DNA: TGTGCCACCAGCAGAGATCACAGCGTCACAGATACGCAGTATTTT
CDR3 protein: CATSRDHSVTDTQYF
J gene: TRBJ2-3
D gene: -
V gene: TRBV15
clone size: few

CDR3 DNA: TGTGCCAGCAGCTTAGACTTAGGGGAATCCTACGAGCAGTACTTC
CDR3 protein: CASSLDLGESYEQYF
J gene: TRBJ2-7
D gene: -
V gene: TRBV11-1
clone size: many

CDR3 DNA: TGTGCCAGCAGCTTTGAGGGTTCTGTGACCCAGTACTTC
CDR3 protein: CASSFEGSVTQYF
J gene: TRBJ2-5
D gene: -
V gene: TRBV7-9
clone size: few

CDR3 DNA: TGTGCCAGCAGCACTAGCGGGAGGAACTACGAGCAGTACTTC
CDR3 protein: CASSTSGRNYEQYF
J gene: TRBJ2-7
D gene: TRBD2
V gene: TRBV12-3/TRBV12-4
clone size: many

CDR3 DNA: TGTGCCAGCAGCTTAGTGGCTAGCGGGAGTCCCTACGAGCAGTACTTC
CDR3 protein: CASSLVASGSPYEQYF
J gene: TRBJ2-7
D gene: TRBD2
V gene: TRBV11-2
clone size: -

CDR3 DNA: TGTGCCAGCAGCCAACGGGAGGGAAAAGCTTTCTTT
CDR3 protein: CASSQREGKAFF
J gene: TRBJ1-1
D gene: -
V gene: TRBV3-1
clone size: few

CDR3 DNA: TGTGCCAGCAGCCAACGGGGACAACTGACCGGGGAGCTGTTTTTT
CDR3 protein: CASSQRGQLTGELFF
J gene: TRBJ2-2
D gene: -
V gene: TRBV5-5
clone size: few

CDR3 DNA: TGTGCCAGCAGTGAACCGTGGGGACCAGATACGCAGTATTTT
CDR3 protein: CASSEPWGPDTQYF
J gene: TRBJ2-3
D gene: -
V gene: TRBV6-1
clone size: -

CDR3 DNA: TGTGCCAGCAGTACCTCGGGACTAGCGGGAGGGAACGAGCAGTACTTC
CDR3 protein: CASSTSGLAGGNEQYF
J gene: TRBJ2-7
D gene: TRBD2
V gene: TRBV28
clone size: many

CDR3 DNA: TGTGCCAGCAGGGGGCCAAATTCACCCCTCCACTTT
CDR3 protein: CASRGPNSPLHF
J gene: TRBJ1-6
D gene: -
V gene: TRBV2
clone size: many

CDR3 DNA: TGTGCCAGCATCCCCCGGGAGCGGTACACAGATACGCAGTATTTT
CDR3 protein: CASIPRERYTDTQYF
J gene: TRBJ2-3
D gene: -
V gene: TRBV6-1
clone size: -

CDR3 DNA: TGCGCCAGCAGCTTCGGACAGGGTAACTACGAGCAGTACTTC
CDR3 protein: CASSFGQGNYEQYF
J gene: TRBJ2-7
D gene: TRBD1
V gene: TRBV5-1
clone size: many

CDR3 DNA: TGCAGTGCTCGGGGCCTGAGGGAGCAGTACTTC
CDR3 protein: CSARGLREQYF
J gene: TRBJ2-7
D gene: -
V gene: TRBV20-1
clone size: few

CDR3 DNA: TGTGCCAGCAGTTTACGGGACAAGCCCTACGAGCAGTACTTC
CDR3 protein: CASSLRDKPYEQYF
J gene: TRBJ2-7
D gene: -
V gene: TRBV28
clone size: many

CDR3 DNA: TGTGCCAGCAGCCCCAGAGGGGGGGCAGGGGTCCAGCCCCAGCATTTT
CDR3 protein: CASSPRGGAGVQPQHF
J gene: TRBJ1-5
D gene: -
V gene: TRBV7-8
clone size: few

CDR3 DNA: TGTGCCAGCAGCGATCACCGGACAGGGGAAGGCTACACCTTC
CDR3 protein: CASSDHRTGEGYTF
J gene: TRBJ1-2
D gene: TRBD1
V gene: TRBV9
clone size: -